This T cell receptor (beta chain) was documented in a study of OX40 agonist ivuxolimab in advanced cancers. Produced via immunoSEQ multiplex PCR; TCRdb's table is partial and in-frame only. The data contain approximately 70,000 clones, 65% to 90% of them singletons. In germline, CDR1 is SQVTM, CDR2 ANQGSEA. The CDR3 covers 14 residues. Trimming removed 6 bases from V and 0 bases from J; junction bases left unmatched: 7. Here the sequenced sample was CD4+ or CD8+ T cells sorted from blood, taken in a trial of the OX40 agonist ivuxolimab. V and J are TRBV29-1 and TRBJ2-7, with TRBD1 identical over 8 bases. The source is an adult with an advanced solid tumor such as melanoma, head and neck, liver or kidney cancer. CDR3 bases: TGCAGCGTGGCTACAGGGGGGTCCTCCTACGAGCAGTACTTC. Its translation is CSVATGGSSYEQYF.